This TCR beta chain stems from a study of T-cell reconstitution after alpha-beta-depleted transplantation in children. Deletions cut 4 bases from V and 3 bases from J, with 13 bases between. In germline, CDR1 is LGHNA, CDR2 YNFKEQ. This CDR3 comprises 14 residues. TCRbeta library construction was performed incorporating unique molecular identifiers. TCRdb re-called the PCR reads with MiXCR, one entry per CDR3 protein. Among hundreds of thousands of distinct CDR3 sequences listed, around 16% were seen once. The receptor was isolated from a male patient aged 2 to 10 who had a stem cell transplant for acute lymphoblastic leukemia, so the T cells may come from the graft donor. The chain combines TRBV4-2 with TRBJ2-7; D tentatively reads TRBD1 or TRBD2 (5 bases each). The sample consisted of PBMCs, mostly from graft donor cells, taken 360 days after TCRalphabeta/CD19-depleted stem cell transplant. The CDR3 is CASSPGTLFYEQYF. CDR3 DNA sequence: TGTGCCAGCAGCCCAGGGACCCTCTTCTACGAGCAGTACTTC.